This TCR beta chain was observed in a study of a mutant IDH1 vaccine in newly diagnosed glioma. About this clone itself: Its cognate antigen is unknown.

Deletions cut 6 bases from V and 0 bases from J, with 14 bases between. Germline values: CDR1 MNHEY, CDR2 SVGAGI. The CDR3 sequence is 15 residues long. TCRdb's copy holds only in-frame clones and misses some; the assay was immunoSEQ multiplex PCR. The sample shows 35,000 to 50,000 clones, about 83% of them seen only once. Indicated time point: week 35, safety follow-up. Vaccinated patients received 300 ug of mutant IDH1 20-mer peptide per dose, with topical imiquimod. The rearrangement joins TRBV6-5 to TRBJ1-1; D is uncertain. This sequence originates from a woman in her 50s with glioma. The sequencing here drew on PBMCs, taken from a glioma patient whose treatment included an IDH1 peptide vaccine. The CDR3 region is CASSTRSALNTEAFF. The CDR3 DNA reads TGTGCCAGCAGCACGCGGTCCGCTTTGAACACTGAAGCTTTCTTT.